This T cell receptor beta chain is drawn from a study of blood T cell repertoires in COVID-19. Germline CDR1 is SGHAT and CDR2 is FQNNGV. V lost 0 bases to trimming and J lost 7 bases; unmatched junction nucleotides: 11. This CDR3 contains 17 residues. Original analysis: It was from reference gene primer amplification that nucleated cell counts were estimated. Profiled with immunoSEQ multiplex PCR; TCRdb holds only in-frame clones, not every one. That table gives V, J and clone size, and the DNA gave D and trimming. In the table there are 290,000 or so clones, more than 75% of which are singletons. V is TRBV11-2 and J is TRBJ1-2; 10 bases map to TRBD1. This TCR derives from an older man with acute or convalescent COVID-19. Input material: peripheral blood. CDR3 loop: CASSLEGLGTGDFGYTF. The CDR3 nucleotides read TGTGCCAGCAGCTTAGAGGGGCTGGGGACAGGGGACTTTGGCTACACCTTC.